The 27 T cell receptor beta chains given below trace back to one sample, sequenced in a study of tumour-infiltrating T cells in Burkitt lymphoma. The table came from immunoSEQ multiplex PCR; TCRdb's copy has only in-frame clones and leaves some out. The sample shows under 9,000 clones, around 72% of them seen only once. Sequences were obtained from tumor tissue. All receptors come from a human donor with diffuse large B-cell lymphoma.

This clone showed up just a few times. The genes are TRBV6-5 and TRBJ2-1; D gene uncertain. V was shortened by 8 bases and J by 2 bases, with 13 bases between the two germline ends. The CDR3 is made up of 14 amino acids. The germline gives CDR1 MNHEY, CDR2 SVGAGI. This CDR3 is CASGGTGPYNEQFF. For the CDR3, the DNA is TGTGCCAGCGGCGGCACGGGCCCCTACAATGAGCAGTTCTTC.

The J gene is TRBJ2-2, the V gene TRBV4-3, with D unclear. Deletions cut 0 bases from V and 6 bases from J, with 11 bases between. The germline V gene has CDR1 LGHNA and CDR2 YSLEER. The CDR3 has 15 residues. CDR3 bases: TGCGCCAGCAGCCAAGATTTTCGGCGGCCCGGGGAGCTGTTTTTT. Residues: CASSQDFRRPGELFF.

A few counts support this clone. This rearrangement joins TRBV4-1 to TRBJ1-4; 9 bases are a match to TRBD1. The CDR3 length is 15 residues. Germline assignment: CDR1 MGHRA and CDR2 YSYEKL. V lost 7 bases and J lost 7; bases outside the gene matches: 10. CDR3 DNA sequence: TGCGCCAGCACCTCGTCCGGGACAGGGCTTGAAAAACTGTTTTTT. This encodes CASTSSGTGLEKLFF.

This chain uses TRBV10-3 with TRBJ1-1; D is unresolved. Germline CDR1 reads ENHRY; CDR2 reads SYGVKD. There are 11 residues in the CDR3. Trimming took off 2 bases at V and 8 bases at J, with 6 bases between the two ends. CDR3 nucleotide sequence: TGTGCCATCAGTGAGGTGGGAGAAGCTTTCTTT. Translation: CAISEVGEAFF.

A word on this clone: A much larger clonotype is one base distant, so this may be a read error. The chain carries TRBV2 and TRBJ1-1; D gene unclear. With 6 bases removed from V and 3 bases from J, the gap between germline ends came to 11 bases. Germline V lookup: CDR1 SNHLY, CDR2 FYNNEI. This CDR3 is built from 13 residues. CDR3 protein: CASREEVDTEAFF. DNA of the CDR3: TGTGCCAGCAGGGAGGAGGTCGACACTGAAGCTTTCTTT.

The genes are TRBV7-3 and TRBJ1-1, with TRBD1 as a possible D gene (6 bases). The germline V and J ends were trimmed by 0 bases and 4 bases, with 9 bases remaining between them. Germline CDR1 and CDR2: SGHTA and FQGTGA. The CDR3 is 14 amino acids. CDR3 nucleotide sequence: TGTGCCAGCAGCTTAACGGGGGGCGGCACTGAAGCTTTCTTT. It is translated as CASSLTGGGTEAFF.

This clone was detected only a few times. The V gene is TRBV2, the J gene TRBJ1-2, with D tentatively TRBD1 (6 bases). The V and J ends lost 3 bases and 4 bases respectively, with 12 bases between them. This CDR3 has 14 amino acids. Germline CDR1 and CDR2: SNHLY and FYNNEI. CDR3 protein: CASSDRGQGYGYTF. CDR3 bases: TGTGCCAGCAGTGACAGGGGTCAGGGCTATGGCTACACCTTC. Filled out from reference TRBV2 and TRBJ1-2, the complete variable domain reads EPEVTQTPSHQVTQMGQEVILRCVPISNHLYFYWYRQILGQKVEFLVSFYNNEISEKSEIFDDQFSVERPDGSNFTLKIRSTKLEDSAMYFCASSDRGQGYGYTFGSGTRLTVV.

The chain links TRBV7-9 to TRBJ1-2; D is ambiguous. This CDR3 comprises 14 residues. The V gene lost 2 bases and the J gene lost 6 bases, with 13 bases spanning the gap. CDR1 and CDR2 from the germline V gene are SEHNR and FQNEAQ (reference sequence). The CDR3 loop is CASSLLLPGDGYTF. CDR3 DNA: TGTGCCAGCAGCTTACTCCTGCCTGGGGATGGCTACACCTTC.

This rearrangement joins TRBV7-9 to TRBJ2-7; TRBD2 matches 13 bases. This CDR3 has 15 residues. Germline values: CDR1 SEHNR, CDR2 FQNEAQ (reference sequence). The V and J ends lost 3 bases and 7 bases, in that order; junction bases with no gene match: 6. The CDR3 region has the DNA TGTGCCAGCAGCTTTGAGACTAGCGGGGGGAGGGAGCAGTACTTC. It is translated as CASSFETSGGREQYF. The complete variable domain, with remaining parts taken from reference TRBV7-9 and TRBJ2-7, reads DTGVSQNPRHKITKRGQNVTFRCDPISEHNRLYWYRQTLGQGPEFLTYFQNEAQLEKSRLLSDRFSAERPKGSFSTLEIQRTEQGDSAMYLCASSFETSGGREQYFGPGTRLTVT.

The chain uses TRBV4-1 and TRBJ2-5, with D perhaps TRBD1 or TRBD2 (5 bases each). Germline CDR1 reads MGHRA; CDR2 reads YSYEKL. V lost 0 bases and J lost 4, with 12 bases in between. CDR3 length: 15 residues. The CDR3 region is CASSQDGRGVETQYF. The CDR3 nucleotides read TGCGCCAGCAGCCAAGATGGGAGAGGGGTAGAGACCCAGTACTTC.

In DNA form, the CDR3 reads TGTGCCAGCAGTTACTCGAGGGGGCTGGGTACTGAAGCTTTCTTT. It translates to CASSYSRGLGTEAFF. The rearrangement uses TRBV6-5 and TRBJ1-1; 7 nucleotides line up with TRBD1. The length of the CDR3 is 15 residues. Germline V gene lookup returns CDR1 MNHEY and CDR2 SVGAGI. V lost 0 bases to trimming and J lost 5 bases; unmatched junction nucleotides: 6.

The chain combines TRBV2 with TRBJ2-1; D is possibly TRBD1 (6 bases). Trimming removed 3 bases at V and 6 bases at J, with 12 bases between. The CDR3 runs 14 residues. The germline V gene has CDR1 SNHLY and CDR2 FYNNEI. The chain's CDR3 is CASSDWGPRNEQFF. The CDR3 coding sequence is TGTGCCAGCAGTGATTGGGGGCCCCGCAATGAGCAGTTCTTC.

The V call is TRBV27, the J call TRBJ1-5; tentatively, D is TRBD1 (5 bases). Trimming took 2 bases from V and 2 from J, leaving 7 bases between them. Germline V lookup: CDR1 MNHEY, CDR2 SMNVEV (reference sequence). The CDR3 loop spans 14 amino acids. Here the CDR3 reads CASSLGRGNQPQHF. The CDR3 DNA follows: TGTGCCAGCAGTTTAGGCAGGGGCAATCAGCCCCAGCATTTT.

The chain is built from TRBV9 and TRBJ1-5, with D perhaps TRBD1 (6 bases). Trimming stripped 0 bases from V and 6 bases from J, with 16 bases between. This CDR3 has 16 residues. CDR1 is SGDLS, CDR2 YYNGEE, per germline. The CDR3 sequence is CASSVVGQGSCQPQHF. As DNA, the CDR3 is TGTGCCAGCAGCGTAGTAGGGCAGGGGTCTTGTCAGCCCCAGCATTTT.

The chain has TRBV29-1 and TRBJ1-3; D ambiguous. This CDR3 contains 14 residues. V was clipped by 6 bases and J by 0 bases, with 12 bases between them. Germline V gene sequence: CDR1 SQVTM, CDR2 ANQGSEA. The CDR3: CSVQPRSSGNTIYF. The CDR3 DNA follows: TGCAGCGTCCAACCGCGCAGCTCTGGAAACACCATATATTTT.

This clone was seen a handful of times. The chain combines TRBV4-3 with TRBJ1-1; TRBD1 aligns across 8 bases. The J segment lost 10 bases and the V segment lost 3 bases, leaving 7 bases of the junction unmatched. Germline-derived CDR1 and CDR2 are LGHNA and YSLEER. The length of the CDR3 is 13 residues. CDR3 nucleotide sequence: TGCGCCAGCAGCCAGGGGACAGGCGGACTAGCTTTCTTT. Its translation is CASSQGTGGLAFF.

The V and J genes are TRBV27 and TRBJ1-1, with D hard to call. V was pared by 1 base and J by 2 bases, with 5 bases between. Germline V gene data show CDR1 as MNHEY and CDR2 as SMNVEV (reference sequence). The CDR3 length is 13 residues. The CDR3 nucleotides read TGTGCCAGCAGTTTATGGGCTAACACTGAAGCTTTCTTT. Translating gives CASSLWANTEAFF.

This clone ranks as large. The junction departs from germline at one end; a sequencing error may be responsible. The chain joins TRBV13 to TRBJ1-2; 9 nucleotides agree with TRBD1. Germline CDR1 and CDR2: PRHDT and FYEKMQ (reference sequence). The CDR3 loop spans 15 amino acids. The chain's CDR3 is CASSLGWGQGSRYTF. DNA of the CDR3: TGTGCCAGCAGCCTAGGCTGGGGACAGGGCTCACGCTACACCTTC.

CDR3 in amino acids: CASSEEGGTEAFF. As DNA, the CDR3 is TGTGCCAGCAGCGAGGAAGGGGGCACTGAAGCTTTCTTT. The chain is built from TRBV7-6 and TRBJ1-1; maybe TRBD1 (6 bases). In germline, CDR1 is SGHVS, CDR2 FNYEAQ. This CDR3 spans 13 amino acids. V was pared by 5 bases and J by 4 bases, with 11 bases between.

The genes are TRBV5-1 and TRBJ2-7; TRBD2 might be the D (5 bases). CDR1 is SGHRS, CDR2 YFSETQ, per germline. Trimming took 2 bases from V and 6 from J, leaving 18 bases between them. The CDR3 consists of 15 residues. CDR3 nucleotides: TGCGCCAGCAGCTTTGCCTCCCGGGGAGTAAGCGAGCAGTACTTC. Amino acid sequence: CASSFASRGVSEQYF.

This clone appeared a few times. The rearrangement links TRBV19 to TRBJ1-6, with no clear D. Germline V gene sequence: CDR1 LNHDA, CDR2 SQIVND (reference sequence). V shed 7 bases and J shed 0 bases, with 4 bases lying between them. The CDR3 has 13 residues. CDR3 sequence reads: CASKSSYNSPLHF. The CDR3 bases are TGTGCCAGTAAGAGCTCCTATAATTCACCCCTCCACTTT.

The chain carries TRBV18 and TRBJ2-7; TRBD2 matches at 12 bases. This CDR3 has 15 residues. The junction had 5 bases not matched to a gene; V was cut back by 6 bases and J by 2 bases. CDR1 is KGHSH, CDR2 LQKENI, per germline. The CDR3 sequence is CASSATSGGAYEQYF. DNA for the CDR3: TGTGCCAGCTCGGCGACTAGCGGGGGAGCCTACGAGCAGTACTTC.

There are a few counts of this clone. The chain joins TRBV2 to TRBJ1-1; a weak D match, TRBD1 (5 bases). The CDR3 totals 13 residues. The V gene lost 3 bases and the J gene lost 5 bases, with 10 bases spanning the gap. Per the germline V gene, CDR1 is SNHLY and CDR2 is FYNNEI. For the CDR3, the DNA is TGTGCCAGCAGTGAGGGGGTTTGGACTGAAGCTTTCTTT. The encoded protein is CASSEGVWTEAFF.

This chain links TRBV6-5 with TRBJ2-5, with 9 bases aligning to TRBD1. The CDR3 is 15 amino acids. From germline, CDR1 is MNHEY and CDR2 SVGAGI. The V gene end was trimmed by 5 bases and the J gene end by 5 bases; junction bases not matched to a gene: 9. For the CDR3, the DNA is TGTGCCAGCAGTCCTACAGGGGGCGCTTGGGAGACCCAGTACTTC. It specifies CASSPTGGAWETQYF.

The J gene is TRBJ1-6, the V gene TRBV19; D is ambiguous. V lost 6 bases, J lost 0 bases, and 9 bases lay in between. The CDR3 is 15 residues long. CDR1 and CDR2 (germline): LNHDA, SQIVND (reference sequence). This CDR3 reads CASRTPTSYNSPLHF. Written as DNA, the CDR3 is TGTGCCAGTAGGACCCCCACCTCCTATAATTCACCCCTCCACTTT. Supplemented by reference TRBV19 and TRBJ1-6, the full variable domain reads DGGITQSPKYLFRKEGQNVTLSCEQNLNHDAMYWYRQDPGQGLRLIYYSQIVNDFQKGDIAEGYSVSREKKESFPLTVTSAQKNPTAFYLCASRTPTSYNSPLHFGNGTRLTVT.

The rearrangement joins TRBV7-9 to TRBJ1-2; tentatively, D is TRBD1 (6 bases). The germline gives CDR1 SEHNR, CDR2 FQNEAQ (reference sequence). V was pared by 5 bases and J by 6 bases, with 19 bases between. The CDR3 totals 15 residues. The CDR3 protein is CASSLAGAGGDGYTF. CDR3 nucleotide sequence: TGTGCCAGCAGCCTCGCCGGGGCCGGGGGCGATGGCTACACCTTC.

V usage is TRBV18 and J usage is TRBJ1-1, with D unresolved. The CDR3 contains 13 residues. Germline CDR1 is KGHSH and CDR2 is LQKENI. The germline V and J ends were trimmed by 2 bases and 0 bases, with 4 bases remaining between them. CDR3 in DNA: TGTGCCAGCTCACCAAACATGAACACTGAAGCTTTCTTT. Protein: CASSPNMNTEAFF. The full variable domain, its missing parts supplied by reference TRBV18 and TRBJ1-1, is NAGVMQNPRHLVRRRGQEARLRCSPMKGHSHVYWYRQLPEEGLKFMVYLQKENIIDESGMPKERFSAEFPKEGPSILRIQQVVRGDSAAYFCASSPNMNTEAFFGQGTRLTVV.